This T cell receptor beta chain emerged from a study of CD4 T cells in relation to SARS-CoV-2 and coronaviruses. The overall study: PBMCs were cultured with antigen for roughly nine days before TCR beta sequencing. Study-wide results and caveats: In roughly two thirds of donors, memory CD4+ clonotypes crossrecognized SARS-CoV-2 and at least one common cold coronavirus spike.

For this clone: No antigen is known for it.

The unexposed donors gave CD4+ T cells in about 2011-2019, prior to COVID-19. CD4+ T cells were isolated from the cells after around eleven days of culture. As cell numbers allowed, unexposed-donor CD4+ T cells faced SARS-CoV-2 S/N and four cold-coronavirus spikes. Fresh IL-2 medium replaced half the medium on days 3 and 7. Repertoires were generated with immunoSEQ multiplex PCR, while TCRdb's copy carries only in-frame clones and drops some. The sample lists roughly 21,000 clones, more than 60% occurring once. Trimming stripped 3 bases from V and 2 bases from J, with 2 bases between. CDR3 length: 12 residues.

The sample comprised CD4+ T cells from PBMCs, cultured in vitro. This TCR was sampled from a human donor in good health. The rearrangement uses TRBV12-3 or TRBV12-4 and TRBJ1-3; D is unresolved. The CDR3 DNA follows: TGTGCCAGCAGTTTCGCTGGAAACACCATATATTTT. It translates to CASSFAGNTIYF.